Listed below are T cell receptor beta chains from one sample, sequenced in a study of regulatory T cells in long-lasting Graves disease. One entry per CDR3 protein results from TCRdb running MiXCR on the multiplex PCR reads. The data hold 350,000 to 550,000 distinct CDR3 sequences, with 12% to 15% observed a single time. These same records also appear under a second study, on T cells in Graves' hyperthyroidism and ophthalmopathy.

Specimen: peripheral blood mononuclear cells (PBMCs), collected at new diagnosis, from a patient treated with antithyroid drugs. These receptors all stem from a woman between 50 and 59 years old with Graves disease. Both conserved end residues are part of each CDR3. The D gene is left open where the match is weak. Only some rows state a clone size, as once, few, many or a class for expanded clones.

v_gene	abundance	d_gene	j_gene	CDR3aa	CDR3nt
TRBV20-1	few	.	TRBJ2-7	CSASEDADYEQYF	TGCAGTGCTAGTGAGGACGCCGACTACGAGCAGTACTTC
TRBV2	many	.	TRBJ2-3	CASSEGTATDTQYF	TGTGCCAGCAGTGAAGGGACAGCCACAGATACGCAGTATTTT
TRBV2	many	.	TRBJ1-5	CASSEGGYSNQPQHF	TGTGCCAGCAGTGAAGGGGGATATAGCAATCAGCCCCAGCATTTT
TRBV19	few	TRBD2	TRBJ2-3	CASSMGLAGVADTQYF	TGTGCCAGTAGTATGGGACTAGCGGGAGTGGCAGATACGCAGTATTTT
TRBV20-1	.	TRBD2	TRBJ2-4	CSARGEGPSIQYF	TGCAGTGCTAGAGGGGAGGGGCCGAGCATTCAGTACTTC
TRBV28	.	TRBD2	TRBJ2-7	CASLLSAGGPKSLYF	TGTGCCAGCCTCTTGTCGGCGGGAGGGCCAAAGAGTCTGTACTTC
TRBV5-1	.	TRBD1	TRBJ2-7	CVSSKGQARSYEQYF	TGCGTCAGCAGCAAAGGACAGGCCCGCTCCTACGAGCAGTACTTC
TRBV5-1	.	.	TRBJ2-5	CASSSNTGSQETQYF	TGCGCCAGCAGCTCGAACACAGGGTCCCAAGAGACCCAGTACTTC
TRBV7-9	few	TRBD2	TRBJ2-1	CASSQKTSGRGNEQFF	TGTGCCAGCAGCCAAAAGACTAGCGGGAGAGGCAATGAGCAGTTCTTC
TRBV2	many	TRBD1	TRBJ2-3	CASSKQGASDTQYF	TGTGCCAGCAGTAAACAGGGGGCGTCAGATACGCAGTATTTT
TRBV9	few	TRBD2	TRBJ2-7	CASSVEASGFWQYF	TGTGCCAGCAGCGTAGAAGCTAGCGGGTTTTGGCAGTACTTC
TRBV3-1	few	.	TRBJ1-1	CASSQERGTEAFF	TGTGCCAGCAGCCAAGAACGGGGCACTGAAGCTTTCTTT
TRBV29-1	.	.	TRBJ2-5	CSARQGNQETQYF	TGCAGCGCGCGCCAGGGCAACCAAGAGACCCAGTACTTC
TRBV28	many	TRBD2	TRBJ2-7	CASSLEAGAYEQYF	TGTGCCAGCAGCTTGGAAGCGGGAGCCTACGAGCAGTACTTC
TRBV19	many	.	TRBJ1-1	CASSIESADRSLSNTEAFF	TGTGCCAGTAGTATAGAGAGCGCCGACAGGTCCCTCTCGAACACTGAAGCTTTCTTT
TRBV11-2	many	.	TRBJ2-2	CASSLGSPGELFF	TGTGCCAGCAGCTTGGGTTCCCCCGGGGAGCTGTTTTTT
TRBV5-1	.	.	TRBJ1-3	CASSLAGDPSGNTIYF	TGCGCCAGCAGCTTGGCCGGGGATCCCTCTGGAAACACCATATATTTT